This is a list of T cell receptor beta chains from one sample in a study of blood T cell repertoires in COVID-19. Profiled with immunoSEQ multiplex PCR; TCRdb holds only in-frame clones, not every one. The sample shows about 120,000 clones, approximately 81% of them seen only once. Sequencing was carried out using peripheral blood. Source of these receptors: a man aged 55 to 70 with acute or convalescent COVID-19. The CDR3 runs from the conserved cysteine through the conserved F or W. The D gene is left open where the match is weak. Expanded clones get a size class; other rows say once, few or many, or leave the size out.

size: NA
D: TRBD2
length: 15
J: TRBJ2-3
V: TRBV5-1
DNA: TGCGCCAGCAGGATAGCGGGAGCCAGCACAGATACGCAGTATTTT
CDR3: CASRIAGASTDTQYF

size: NA
D: TRBD2
length: 17
J: TRBJ2-5
V: TRBV5-4
DNA: TGTGCCAGCAGCCTCCCGGGACTAGCGGGAGAAGGGAAGACCCAGTACTTC
CDR3: CASSLPGLAGEGKTQYF

size: NA
D: NA
length: 15
J: TRBJ1-2
V: TRBV3-1/TRBV3-2
DNA: TGTGCCAGCAGCCAGGCCAGAGGGAGGGAGGAGGGCTACACCTTC
CDR3: CASSQARGREEGYTF

size: NA
D: NA
length: 13
J: TRBJ1-6
V: TRBV4-3
DNA: TGCGCCAGCAGCGAGGACGCCGGGGAACCCCTCCACTTT
CDR3: CASSEDAGEPLHF

size: NA
D: NA
length: 13
J: TRBJ1-1
V: TRBV2
DNA: TGTGCCAGCAATGGACAGTTGAACACTGAAGCTTTCTTT
CDR3: CASNGQLNTEAFF

size: NA
D: NA
length: 15
J: TRBJ2-3
V: TRBV7-9
DNA: TGTGCCAGCAGCTTATCCCTAGCTAGCACAGATACGCAGTATTTT
CDR3: CASSLSLASTDTQYF

size: NA
D: TRBD2
length: 15
J: TRBJ2-1
V: TRBV27
DNA: TGTGCCAGCAGTCCCGGACTAGCGGGAGTGAATGAGCAGTTCTTC
CDR3: CASSPGLAGVNEQFF

size: NA
D: TRBD2
length: 15
J: TRBJ2-1
V: TRBV27
DNA: TGTGCCAGCAGTCAATGGGCGGGAGGTGTGGATGAGCAGTTCTTC
CDR3: CASSQWAGGVDEQFF

size: NA
D: TRBD1
length: 15
J: TRBJ1-1
V: TRBV27
DNA: TGTGCCAGCAGTTTAAGAGGGGGCAGTAACACTGAAGCTTTCTTT
CDR3: CASSLRGGSNTEAFF

size: NA
D: NA
length: 13
J: TRBJ2-3
V: TRBV21-1
DNA: TGTGCCAGCAGCAACCGGGTCACAGATACGCAGTATTTT
CDR3: CASSNRVTDTQYF

size: NA
D: TRBD2
length: 16
J: TRBJ2-1
V: TRBV2
DNA: TGTGCCAGCAGTGAAGCGTCAGCGGGAGGTTTGGATGAGCAGTTCTTC
CDR3: CASSEASAGGLDEQFF

size: few
D: NA
length: 15
J: TRBJ1-4
V: TRBV9
DNA: TGTGCCAGCAGCGTCGCGGGAGGGTCGGCGGAAAAACTGTTTTTT
CDR3: CASSVAGGSAEKLFF

size: once
D: TRBD1
length: 13
J: TRBJ2-7
V: TRBV9
DNA: TGTGCCAGCAGCCCCTGGGACAGGGCTCAGCAGTACTTC
CDR3: CASSPWDRAQQYF

size: NA
D: NA
length: 14
J: TRBJ2-7
V: TRBV5-5
DNA: TGTGCCAGCAGCTCCTCGTGGGGGCGGTACGAGCAGTACTTC
CDR3: CASSSSWGRYEQYF

size: NA
D: NA
length: 13
J: TRBJ2-3
V: TRBV2
DNA: TGTGCCAGCACTGGACAGCCCACAGATACGCAGTATTTT
CDR3: CASTGQPTDTQYF

size: NA
D: TRBD2
length: 14
J: TRBJ2-2
V: TRBV6-5
DNA: TGTGCCAGCAAGGGGACTAGCGTTCCCGGGGAGCTGTTTTTT
CDR3: CASKGTSVPGELFF

size: NA
D: NA
length: 14
J: TRBJ2-1
V: TRBV7-2
DNA: TGTGCCAGCAGCTGGGGGCGCGACTCCAATGAGCAGTTCTTC
CDR3: CASSWGRDSNEQFF

size: once
D: TRBD1
length: 16
J: TRBJ2-2
V: TRBV11-1
DNA: TGTGCCAGCAGCAAGCGACAGGGGACGAACACCGGGGAGCTGTTTTTT
CDR3: CASSKRQGTNTGELFF

size: NA
D: NA
length: 11
J: TRBJ1-1
V: TRBV5-3
DNA: TGTGCCAGAAGCTTGGGCGCTGAAGCTTTCTTT
CDR3: CARSLGAEAFF

size: few
D: TRBD1
length: 14
J: TRBJ2-7
V: TRBV9
DNA: TGTGCCAGCAGCGTAGAACAGGGGGACGACGAGCAGTACTTC
CDR3: CASSVEQGDDEQYF

size: NA
D: TRBD1
length: 14
J: TRBJ2-7
V: TRBV4-2
DNA: TGTGCCAGCAGCCAAGATCGGAACAGGGGTGAGCAGTACTTC
CDR3: CASSQDRNRGEQYF

size: NA
D: NA
length: 18
J: TRBJ2-6
V: TRBV21-1
DNA: TGTGCCAGCAGCGGTCGGTGGGTAAGGGGTTCTGGGGCCAACGTCCTGACTTTC
CDR3: CASSGRWVRGSGANVLTF

size: NA
D: NA
length: 14
J: TRBJ2-3
V: TRBV5-1
DNA: TGCGCCAGCAGCTCACCCACCTCGGGAGATACGCAGTATTTT
CDR3: CASSSPTSGDTQYF

size: NA
D: TRBD1
length: 15
J: TRBJ2-7
V: TRBV6-5
DNA: TGTGCCAGCAGGCCCGGACAGGGGGGGAACTACGAGCAGTACTTC
CDR3: CASRPGQGGNYEQYF

size: NA
D: NA
length: 15
J: TRBJ1-2
V: TRBV6-4
DNA: TGTGCCAGCAGTGACTCGATCCAGAGAGGGATTGGCTACACCTTC
CDR3: CASSDSIQRGIGYTF

size: NA
D: TRBD2
length: 16
J: TRBJ2-2
V: TRBV20-1
DNA: TGCAGTGCTAGTGGGCTAGCGGGAGGAGGCACCGGGGAGCTGTTTTTT
CDR3: CSASGLAGGGTGELFF

size: NA
D: TRBD1
length: 15
J: TRBJ1-4
V: TRBV7-3
DNA: TGTGCCAGCAGCATACTCAGGGGGCCGCATGAAAAACTGTTTTTT
CDR3: CASSILRGPHEKLFF

size: NA
D: TRBD2
length: 16
J: TRBJ2-5
V: TRBV6-4
DNA: TGTGCCAGACCCGGACTAGCGGATGCCTCCGGAGAGACCCAGTACTTC
CDR3: CARPGLADASGETQYF

size: NA
D: TRBD2
length: 15
J: TRBJ2-1
V: TRBV7-3
DNA: TGTGCCAGCAGCTCACTAGCGGTCCTCGGGAATGAGCAGTTCTTC
CDR3: CASSSLAVLGNEQFF

size: NA
D: TRBD2
length: 15
J: TRBJ2-3
V: TRBV12-5
DNA: TGTGCTAGTGGTTTGGGGACTAGCGGGACAGATACGCAGTATTTT
CDR3: CASGLGTSGTDTQYF

size: NA
D: NA
length: 11
J: TRBJ2-1
V: TRBV20-1
DNA: TGCAGTGCCGTGGACTTGCCTGAGCAGTTCTTC
CDR3: CSAVDLPEQFF

size: NA
D: NA
length: 14
J: TRBJ1-6
V: TRBV19
DNA: TGTGCCAGTAAGGCGGACACTAATAATTCACCCCTCCACTTT
CDR3: CASKADTNNSPLHF

size: few
D: TRBD2
length: 21
J: TRBJ2-5
V: TRBV9
DNA: TGTGCCAGCAGCGCATTACTGGTGACTAGCGGGAACCAAATATCGAGGGGGACCCAGTACTTC
CDR3: CASSALLVTSGNQISRGTQYF

size: NA
D: NA
length: 14
J: TRBJ1-5
V: TRBV19
DNA: TGTGCCAGTAGTATCGGACAGATGAATCAGCCCCAGCATTTT
CDR3: CASSIGQMNQPQHF

size: NA
D: TRBD1
length: 15
J: TRBJ1-1
V: TRBV18
DNA: TGTGCCAGCTCAGCGGGACAGGGCTTGAGCACTGAAGCTTTCTTT
CDR3: CASSAGQGLSTEAFF

size: NA
D: NA
length: 15
J: TRBJ1-3
V: TRBV28
DNA: TGTGCCAGCAGTTTGTGGAGAACCGGTGGAAACACCATATATTTT
CDR3: CASSLWRTGGNTIYF

size: NA
D: TRBD2
length: 13
J: TRBJ2-7
V: TRBV13
DNA: TGTGCCAGCAGCCCCCGGACTAGCTACGAGCAGTACTTC
CDR3: CASSPRTSYEQYF

size: NA
D: NA
length: 16
J: TRBJ2-2
V: TRBV11-1
DNA: TGTGCCAGCAGCGAGTTCCCCGGACTGAACACCGGGGAGCTGTTTTTT
CDR3: CASSEFPGLNTGELFF

size: NA
D: NA
length: 15
J: TRBJ2-7
V: TRBV3-1/TRBV3-2
DNA: TGTGCCAGCAGCCAAGATCTCGGTCTTTCCTACGAGCAGTACTTC
CDR3: CASSQDLGLSYEQYF

size: NA
D: NA
length: 12
J: TRBJ2-1
V: TRBV15
DNA: TGTGCCACCAGCAGAGATACTAGCAGGCAGTTCTTC
CDR3: CATSRDTSRQFF

size: once
D: NA
length: 15
J: TRBJ2-3
V: TRBV9
DNA: TGTGCCAGCAGCCCCTCCGGGACACTCGGAGATACGCAGTATTTT
CDR3: CASSPSGTLGDTQYF

size: NA
D: NA
length: 16
J: TRBJ2-2
V: TRBV10-3
DNA: TGTGCCATCAGTGAATGGGAGGGGGCGAACACCGGGGAGCTGTTTTTT
CDR3: CAISEWEGANTGELFF

size: NA
D: NA
length: 14
J: TRBJ1-4
V: TRBV7-9
DNA: TGTGCCAGCAGCTTCGGGGCAACTAATGAAAAACTGTTTTTT
CDR3: CASSFGATNEKLFF

size: once
D: NA
length: 16
J: TRBJ2-1
V: TRBV19
DNA: TGTGCCAGTAGTCCCGGAGCACCGAGCTCCTACAATGAGCAGTTCTTC
CDR3: CASSPGAPSSYNEQFF

size: NA
D: NA
length: 15
J: TRBJ1-1
V: TRBV7-8
DNA: TGTGCCAGCAGCTTAGGGGAGGGCGGGCGCACTGAAGCTTTCTTT
CDR3: CASSLGEGGRTEAFF

size: once
D: TRBD2
length: 14
J: TRBJ2-7
V: TRBV28
DNA: TGTGCCAGCAGTTCCGGGACTAGGAACGACGAGCAGTACTTC
CDR3: CASSSGTRNDEQYF

size: NA
D: TRBD2
length: 17
J: TRBJ2-2
V: TRBV27
DNA: TGTGCCAGCAGTTTATTAGGGCTAGCGGGACGTGGCGGGGAGCTGTTTTTT
CDR3: CASSLLGLAGRGGELFF